The rows below give T cell receptor beta chains drawn from one sample of a study of naive and memory T cell subsets. TCRdb ran MiXCR on the UMI-ligation and nested PCR reads and lists one entry per CDR3 protein. The repertoire includes 25,000 to 30,000 distinct CDR3 sequences, over 4% of them detected once, and under 8% sits in the top ten. The source material was blood. These receptors were taken from an adult in good health. Both conserved end residues are trimmed from each CDR3.

TRBJ2-7 | TRBV27 | ASSLGRQHYEQY
TRBJ2-7 | TRBV28 | ASSSNRGRREQY
TRBJ2-1 | TRBV28 | ASSPSYPRERYNEQF
TRBJ2-1 | TRBV2 | ASHRHGTSSSSYNEQF
TRBJ1-3 | TRBV28 | ASTQTGESRNTIY
TRBJ2-1 | TRBV4-3 | ASSQEGLAVNEQF
TRBJ1-1 | TRBV11-2 | ASTPRGVRTGLMAEAF
TRBJ2-5 | TRBV7-9 | ASSFILAGAETQY
TRBJ1-1 | TRBV29-1 | SVSGANTEAF
TRBJ1-4 | TRBV20-1 | SARTAANEKLF
TRBJ2-7 | TRBV29-1 | SVEDRQNPSYEQY
TRBJ2-1 | TRBV27 | ASSLIATPLRNEQF
TRBJ1-2 | TRBV7-2 | ASSLAGLYGYT
TRBJ2-3 | TRBV28 | ASSFHAGDFTDTQY
TRBJ2-1 | TRBV11-2 | ASKPSAGTNHEQF
TRBJ2-7 | TRBV20-1 | SAVQGTTAYEQY
TRBJ2-7 | TRBV28 | ASTTTGREQY
TRBJ2-2 | TRBV6-5 | ASSPSRTSFGGELF
TRBJ2-4 | TRBV28 | ASSPVTGIAKNIQY
TRBJ2-5 | TRBV3-1 | ASSQEGLAVQETQY
TRBJ1-2 | TRBV29-1 | SVTGSIYGYT
TRBJ2-2 | TRBV28 | ASSPRRGSLGGELF
TRBJ2-1 | TRBV4-2 | ASSPIPSRNEQF
TRBJ2-3 | TRBV27 | ASSPNDLTDTQY
TRBJ1-1 | TRBV6-2/TRBV6-3 | ASSEMGQGGTEAF
TRBJ2-3 | TRBV10-3 | AISSWTGGTDTQY